Each of the 27 T cell receptor beta chains below was sequenced from the same sample in a study of blood T cell repertoires in COVID-19. Sequencing was performed with immunoSEQ multiplex PCR; in TCRdb, only in-frame clones are kept and a portion is missing. The sample records about 310,000 clones, roughly 84% being singletons. The sequenced material came from peripheral blood. Every receptor here comes from a man in his fifties or sixties with active or convalescent COVID-19.

V and J are TRBV7-3 and TRBJ2-1, with 10 bases identical to TRBD2. Germline CDR1 is SGHTA and CDR2 is FQGTGA. V trimming: 6 bases; J trimming: 2 bases; junction bases outside the gene matches: 4. The CDR3 loop spans 15 amino acids. This CDR3 reads CASSPSGGPYNEQFF. The CDR3 region has the DNA TGTGCCAGCAGTCCTAGCGGGGGCCCCTACAATGAGCAGTTCTTC.

This clone was detected once. This sequence joins TRBV24-1 and TRBJ2-5, with 9 bases identical to TRBD2. CDR3 length: 15 residues. Trimming cost V 4 bases and J 4 bases; bases outside gene matches: 6. Per germline, CDR1 KGHDR and CDR2 SFDVKD. The CDR3 DNA sequence: TGTGCCACCAGTGACTCCCGCGGGGGGGGAGAGACCCAGTACTTC. Translating gives CATSDSRGGGETQYF.

The chain links TRBV4-2 to TRBJ2-3; TRBD1 matches at 8 bases. The CDR3 has 15 amino acids. The trim removed 6 bases at V and 1 base at J, leaving 6 bases unmatched. Germline CDR1 reads LGHNA; CDR2 reads YNFKEQ. The CDR3 loop is CASSRQGIGTDTQYF. CDR3 DNA: TGTGCCAGCAGTCGACAGGGGATAGGCACAGATACGCAGTATTTT.

The V gene is TRBV2, the J gene TRBJ2-5, with unresolved D. The CDR3 length is 11 residues. The V and J ends lost 5 bases and 5 bases respectively, with 6 bases between them. CDR1 and CDR2 (germline): SNHLY, FYNNEI. CDR3 residues: CASSRSETQYF. CDR3 bases: TGTGCCAGCAGTAGGAGTGAGACCCAGTACTTC.

This sequence joins TRBV6-5 and TRBJ1-2; 8 nucleotides match TRBD1. Unmatched junction bases numbered 3, after V lost 2 bases and J lost 4 bases. CDR1 is MNHEY, CDR2 SVGAGI, per germline. The CDR3 sequence is 14 residues long. The CDR3 DNA reads TGTGCCAGCAGTTACGACAGGGGAAGCTATGGCTACACCTTC. Its protein is CASSYDRGSYGYTF.

The chain is built from TRBV19 and TRBJ1-4, with TRBD1 as a possible D gene (6 bases). This CDR3 has 14 amino acids. Germline V gene lookup returns CDR1 LNHDA and CDR2 SQIVND (reference sequence). CDR3 residues: CVSDPRQGSEKLFF. As DNA, the CDR3 is TGTGTCAGCGACCCGAGGCAGGGGAGTGAAAAACTGTTTTTT.

The gene calls are TRBV28 and TRBJ1-5; 7 bases match TRBD1. This CDR3 region has 12 residues. Germline V gene sequence: CDR1 MDHEN, CDR2 SYDVKM. Trimming took 8 bases from V and 7 from J; bases not matched to a gene: 5. The CDR3 DNA is TGTGCCAGCTGTACAGGGGTACAGCCCCAGCATTTT. Encoded protein: CASCTGVQPQHF.

The chain is built from TRBV5-1 and TRBJ1-1; D may be TRBD1 (5 bases). CDR3 length: 17 amino acids. The germline V and J ends were trimmed by 0 bases and 0 bases, with 15 bases remaining between them. Per germline, CDR1 SGHRS and CDR2 YFSETQ. CDR3 bases: TGCGCCAGCAGCTTGGCCCAAGACAGCTTCATGAACACTGAAGCTTTCTTT. Protein: CASSLAQDSFMNTEAFF.

This clone was detected only once. V and J are TRBV3-1 (or the pseudogene TRBV3-2) and TRBJ2-1; D is undetermined. The V gene lost 3 bases and the J gene lost 1 base, with 10 bases spanning the gap. The CDR3 sequence is 15 residues long. Germline V gene lookup returns CDR1 LGHDT and CDR2 YNNKEL (reference sequence). CDR3 nucleotide sequence: TGTGCCAGCAGCCAGTACAGTTCTTCCTACAATGAGCAGTTCTTC. Protein product: CASSQYSSSYNEQFF.

The V gene is TRBV28, the J gene TRBJ1-2; 7 nucleotides align to TRBD1. V gave up 5 bases and J gave up 7 bases; unmatched junction bases: 7. The CDR3 is made up of 13 amino acids. Per the germline V gene, CDR1 is MDHEN and CDR2 is SYDVKM. The CDR3 nucleotides read TGTGCCAGCAGTATTGACAGGGTTGGTGGCTACACCTTC. Translation: CASSIDRVGGYTF.

This clone was seen a few times. The rearrangement links TRBV4-2 to TRBJ2-3; D possibly corresponds to TRBD2 (8 bases). V lost 4 bases, J lost 2 bases, and 19 bases lay in between. Germline V lookup: CDR1 LGHNA, CDR2 YNFKEQ. This CDR3 is 17 amino acids long. The CDR3 is CASSLGRGREDTDTQYF. The CDR3 DNA is TGTGCCAGCAGCCTCGGAAGGGGGCGGGAGGACACAGATACGCAGTATTTT.

The gene calls are TRBV19 and TRBJ2-1, with D perhaps matching TRBD1 (5 bases). V was trimmed by 9 bases and J by 5 bases, leaving 17 bases between them. The CDR3 is 14 residues long. Per the germline V gene, CDR1 is LNHDA and CDR2 is SQIVND (reference sequence). The CDR3, as DNA: TGTGCCAGACGGATAGGGGTCGCAAACAATGAGCAGTTCTTC. This codes for CARRIGVANNEQFF.

This chain connects TRBV9 to TRBJ1-1; D is possibly TRBD1 (6 bases). CDR1 is SGDLS, CDR2 YYNGEE, per germline. V lost 0 bases and J 13 bases, leaving 13 bases between the germline ends. The CDR3 is made up of 12 amino acids. CDR3 loop: CASSVVGGPSFF. Written as DNA, the CDR3 is TGTGCCAGCAGCGTAGTCGGGGGGCCTAGTTTCTTT.

The J gene is TRBJ2-4, the V gene TRBV4-3, with TRBD1 identical over 8 bases. V was pared by 1 base and J by 6 bases, with 5 bases of the junction left unmatched. Germline V gene lookup returns CDR1 LGHNA and CDR2 YSLEER. CDR3 length equals 15 residues. The CDR3 region is CASSQVDRGGNIQYF. The CDR3 DNA follows: TGCGCCAGCAGCCAAGTCGACAGGGGTGGAAACATTCAGTACTTC.

The chain has TRBV5-1 and TRBJ1-4; no definite D call. Germline-derived CDR1 and CDR2 are SGHRS and YFSETQ. The CDR3 totals 13 residues. Between the trimmed V and J ends, which lost 0 bases and 6 bases, there was a span of 6 bases. The DNA for the CDR3 is TGCGCCAGCAGCTTGGGTAGAGATGAAAAACTGTTTTTT. Translating it yields CASSLGRDEKLFF.

The rearrangement uses TRBV2 and TRBJ2-7; 11 nucleotides match TRBD1. The trim removed 6 bases at V and 5 bases at J, leaving 6 bases unmatched. CDR1 is SNHLY, CDR2 FYNNEI, per germline. The CDR3 contains 14 residues. CDR3 amino acids: CASRKVDRGHEQYF. CDR3 nucleotides: TGTGCCAGCAGAAAGGTGGACAGGGGGCACGAGCAGTACTTC.

The rearrangement uses TRBV27 and TRBJ2-1; TRBD2 matches at 12 bases. The V gene end was trimmed by 4 bases and the J gene end by 3 bases; junction bases not matched to a gene: 1. The CDR3 consists of 15 residues. Per germline, CDR1 MNHEY and CDR2 SMNVEV (reference sequence). The CDR3 nucleotides are TGTGCCAGCAGTTGGACTAGCGGGGTCTACAATGAGCAGTTCTTC. It translates to CASSWTSGVYNEQFF.

There are a few counts of this clone. This chain connects TRBV5-6 to TRBJ1-2, with 9 positions matching TRBD1. Germline V CDR1 and CDR2: SGHDT, YYEEEE. The CDR3 contains 15 residues. The junction had 6 bases not matched to a gene; V was cut back by 4 bases and J by 2 bases. CDR3: CASSDNRGPNYGYTF. CDR3 nucleotides: TGTGCCAGCAGCGACAACAGGGGGCCGAACTATGGCTACACCTTC.

The sample holds a few counts of this clone. The chain links TRBV30 to TRBJ2-1; D gene unclear. This CDR3 is 13 amino acids long. CDR1 and CDR2 from the germline V gene are GTSNPN and SVGIG (reference sequence). The V gene lost 2 bases and the J gene lost 10 bases, with 15 bases spanning the gap. The CDR3 nucleotides read TGTGCCTGGAGTCCGCAGGTGGGTAAGGAGCAGTTCTTC. This codes for CAWSPQVGKEQFF.

The J gene is TRBJ2-1, the V gene TRBV6-5; possible D gene TRBD1, 5 bases. The germline gives CDR1 MNHEY, CDR2 SVGAGI. The CDR3 consists of 13 residues. The V end lost 5 bases, the J end lost 8 bases, and 13 bases lay between the germline ends. CDR3: CASSNTWGYEQFF. The CDR3 bases are TGTGCCAGCAGTAATACCTGGGGCTATGAGCAGTTCTTC.

Only a few counts were recorded for this clone. V gene TRBV30 combines with J gene TRBJ1-2; D remains unclear. V shed 3 bases and J shed 8 bases, with 19 bases lying between them. Germline loops: CDR1 GTSNPN, CDR2 SVGIG (reference sequence). This CDR3 comprises 14 residues. This chain's CDR3 is CAWRPPGSLAGYTF. The CDR3 DNA follows: TGTGCCTGGAGGCCCCCGGGGAGCCTAGCCGGCTACACCTTC.

The V call is TRBV10-1, the J call TRBJ2-2; 7 bases fit TRBD1. Germline CDR1 reads WNHNN; CDR2 reads SYGVQD (reference sequence). The length of the CDR3 is 15 residues. The V and J ends lost 3 bases and 4 bases, in that order; junction bases with no gene match: 5. CDR3 protein: CASSEGGRFTGELFF. The CDR3 DNA follows: TGCGCCAGCAGTGAAGGGGGCCGATTCACCGGGGAGCTGTTTTTT.

The V gene is TRBV7-3, the J gene TRBJ2-1; D is perhaps TRBD2 (5 bases). The V end lost 2 bases, the J end lost 1 base, and 12 bases lay between the germline ends. The CDR3 totals 16 residues. Germline CDR1 is SGHTA and CDR2 is FQGTGA. The CDR3 region is CASSLAAGGSYNEQFF. CDR3 DNA sequence: TGTGCCAGCAGCTTAGCCGCGGGCGGATCCTACAATGAGCAGTTCTTC.

The chain employs TRBV9 and TRBJ2-7, with D maybe TRBD1 (5 bases). V lost 0 bases and J lost 3, with 10 bases in between. Germline V gene data show CDR1 as SGDLS and CDR2 as YYNGEE. The CDR3 extends over 14 amino acids. CDR3 in amino acids: CASSVDQGNYEQYF. CDR3 DNA: TGTGCCAGCAGCGTAGATCAGGGAAACTACGAGCAGTACTTC.

The chain employs TRBV4-2 and TRBJ2-5; D remains ambiguous. There are 14 residues in the CDR3. Germline CDR1 and CDR2: LGHNA and YNFKEQ. V was pared by 1 base and J by 2 bases, with 8 bases between. Here the CDR3 reads CASSQAPQQETQYF. For the CDR3, the DNA is TGTGCCAGCAGCCAAGCACCACAGCAAGAGACCCAGTACTTC.

Regarding this clone: Other nucleotide sequences from this sample produce the same CDR3. The V call is TRBV6-1, the J call TRBJ1-4, with a weak D call TRBD1 (6 bases). Deletions cut 2 bases from V and 0 bases from J, with 7 bases between. The V gene's germline CDR1 is MNHNS and CDR2 SASEGT. The CDR3 is 15 residues long. As DNA, the CDR3 is TGTGCCAGCAGTGAAAGGGGGTCAACTAATGAAAAACTGTTTTTT. Translating it yields CASSERGSTNEKLFF.

The chain recombines TRBV11-3 with TRBJ2-3; 9 bases map to TRBD2. Germline V gives CDR1 SGHNT, CDR2 YENEEA. The CDR3 covers 17 residues. The ends lost 4 bases at V and 3 bases at J; junction bases unmatched: 11. CDR3 in amino acids: CASSSLPASGKTDTQYF. In DNA, the CDR3 is TGTGCCAGCAGCTCTCTCCCGGCTAGCGGGAAAACAGATACGCAGTATTTT.